These 30 T cell receptor beta chains share one sample of origin, sequenced in a study of graft-versus-host responses after intestinal transplantation. TCRdb's table, derived via immunoSEQ multiplex PCR, lists solely in-frame clones and lacks some. The data contain 50,000 or so clones, roughly 89% of them singletons. The specimen comprised PBMCs, sampled around 120 days after intestinal transplantation. The receptors derive from a human patient who received an intestinal transplant, so some T cells may come from the graft donor.

The chain links TRBV6-1 to TRBJ2-2; D unresolved. Germline values: CDR1 MNHNS, CDR2 SASEGT. CDR3 length: 11 amino acids. The V gene lost 3 bases and the J gene lost 6 bases, with 2 bases spanning the gap. The CDR3 nucleotides read TGTGCCAGCAGTGAGGCCGGGGAGCTGTTTTTT. Translating it yields CASSEAGELFF.

V is TRBV19 and J is TRBJ1-2; 9 bases are shared with TRBD1. This CDR3 has 16 residues. Germline-derived CDR1 and CDR2 are LNHDA and SQIVND (reference sequence). J gave up 3 bases and V 9 bases, and 14 bases lay outside the gene matches. CDR3 bases: TGTGCCAGCTCACTACAGGGGGCGGTTTTTGACTATGGCTACACCTTC. Encoded protein: CASSLQGAVFDYGYTF.

The J gene is TRBJ2-3, the V gene TRBV5-1; D is unclear. V shed 4 bases and J shed 2 bases, with 11 bases lying between them. CDR3 length: 14 amino acids. Per the germline V gene, CDR1 is SGHRS and CDR2 is YFSETQ. CDR3 loop: CASSIDSHTDTQYF. In DNA form, the CDR3 reads TGCGCCAGCAGCATAGACTCCCACACAGATACGCAGTATTTT.

The chain recombines TRBV6-1 with TRBJ1-1, with a tentative D call TRBD1 (5 bases). V dropped 6 bases and J dropped 4 bases, with 15 bases sitting between them. Germline-derived CDR1 and CDR2 are MNHNS and SASEGT. The CDR3 is 14 residues long. CDR3 nucleotides: TGTGCCAGCAGGCTGGACGGTAGGGGCACTGAAGCTTTCTTT. Amino acid sequence: CASRLDGRGTEAFF.

To note about this clone: The junction differs from germline at one of its ends, possibly a read error. CDR3 nucleotides: TGTGCTAGCAGCTTAGCGGTAGCGGGCTTGGGGGAGACCCAGTACTTC. Amino acids: CASSLAVAGLGETQYF. The chain uses TRBV7-7 and TRBJ2-5, with 7 bases fitting TRBD2. CDR1 is SSHAT, CDR2 FNYEAQ, per germline (reference sequence). The CDR3 extends over 16 amino acids.

The chain joins TRBV10-3 to TRBJ1-1; TRBD1 agrees at 8 bases. Trimming at V came to 2 bases and at J to 4 bases, leaving 3 bases not matched to a gene. The CDR3 has 14 amino acids. Germline V gene lookup returns CDR1 ENHRY and CDR2 SYGVKD. The CDR3 spells CAISERQGRTEAFF. CDR3 coding DNA: TGTGCCATCAGTGAGCGACAGGGGCGCACTGAAGCTTTCTTT.

This clone appeared once. The rearrangement uses TRBV29-1 and TRBJ2-7, with D maybe TRBD2 (6 bases). The CDR3 has 13 residues. The V and J ends lost 4 bases and 7 bases respectively, with 17 bases between them. Germline assignment: CDR1 SQVTM and CDR2 ANQGSEA. CDR3: CSVVASASVEQYF. As DNA, the CDR3 is TGCAGCGTTGTTGCATCGGCTAGCGTAGAGCAGTACTTC.

V usage is TRBV28 and J usage is TRBJ1-3; no clear D gene. The V end lost 11 bases, the J end lost 0 bases, and 20 bases lay between the germline ends. CDR1 MDHEN and CDR2 SYDVKM come from the germline V gene. This CDR3 spans 16 amino acids. The CDR3: CALSSGPVGSGNTIYF. CDR3 sequence (DNA): TGTGCCCTATCGTCGGGTCCGGTCGGCTCTGGAAACACCATATATTTT.

The V gene is TRBV28, the J gene TRBJ2-5; 16 bases align to TRBD2. CDR1 is MDHEN and CDR2 is SYDVKM in the germline V gene. With V trimmed by 7 bases and J by 4 bases, 9 bases remained unmatched. CDR3 length: 17 amino acids. The CDR3 DNA sequence: TGTGCCAGCACCGAACCGGGACTAGCGGGAGGGGCAGAGACCCAGTACTTC. Translation gives CASTEPGLAGGAETQYF. Full variable domain (remainder filled in from reference TRBV28 and TRBJ2-5): DVKVTQSSRYLVKRTGEKVFLECVQDMDHENMFWYRQDPGLGLRLIYFSYDVKMKEKGDIPEGYSVSREKKERFSLILESASTNQTSMYLCASTEPGLAGGAETQYFGPGTRLLVL.

This chain uses TRBV28 with TRBJ1-1; 7 nucleotides line up with TRBD1. J gave up 4 bases and V 5 bases, and 4 bases lay outside the gene matches. CDR1 and CDR2 from the germline V gene are MDHEN and SYDVKM. The CDR3 totals 13 residues. This chain's CDR3 is CASSPTGITEAFF. In nucleotides, the CDR3 is TGTGCCAGCAGTCCGACAGGGATCACTGAAGCTTTCTTT.

The chain is built from TRBV5-1 and TRBJ2-3, with TRBD1 matching over 7 bases. The CDR3 runs 16 residues. Per germline, CDR1 SGHRS and CDR2 YFSETQ. The ends lost 4 bases at V and 3 bases at J; junction bases unmatched: 11. In DNA form, the CDR3 reads TGCGCCAGCAGCCCGTGGGACAGCCCCCGAACAGATACGCAGTATTTT. Protein: CASSPWDSPRTDTQYF.

The gene calls are TRBV10-1 and TRBJ2-1; the D is unclear. Trimming stripped 2 bases from V and 9 bases from J, with 8 bases between. The germline V gene has CDR1 WNHNN and CDR2 SYGVQD (reference sequence). The CDR3 loop spans 12 amino acids. Here the CDR3 reads CASSEGVGEQFF. DNA for the CDR3: TGCGCCAGCAGTGAGGGGGTAGGTGAGCAGTTCTTC.

Worth noting for this clone: Other DNA sequences in this sample translate to the same CDR3. The chain carries TRBV5-1 and TRBJ2-7; 9 positions match TRBD2. The CDR3 spans 15 residues. Germline V lookup: CDR1 SGHRS, CDR2 YFSETQ. V was clipped by 0 bases and J by 6 bases; unmatched bases: 7. CDR3 DNA: TGCGCCAGCAGCTTGGTTGGGCGGGAGGGTGGCGAGCAGTACTTC. It translates to CASSLVGREGGEQYF.

The rearrangement links TRBV5-4 to TRBJ2-2; the D call may be TRBD1 or TRBD2 (5 bases each). Germline CDR1 SGHNT, CDR2 YYREEE (reference sequence). V dropped 0 bases and J dropped 1 base, with 7 bases sitting between them. The CDR3 has 15 residues. This chain's CDR3 is CASSLGGLNTGELFF. The CDR3 coding sequence is TGTGCCAGCAGCTTGGGGGGGTTGAACACCGGGGAGCTGTTTTTT.

The chain carries TRBV5-1 and TRBJ2-1; 9 bases line up with TRBD1. Germline CDR1 reads SGHRS; CDR2 reads YFSETQ. The J segment lost 9 bases and the V segment lost 3 bases, leaving 7 bases of the junction unmatched. The CDR3 is made up of 14 amino acids. The DNA for the CDR3 is TGCGCCAGCAGCTGGACAGGGGTGGATGCTGAGCAGTTCTTC. Protein: CASSWTGVDAEQFF. Based on the CDR3 plus reference TRBV5-1 and TRBJ2-1, the full variable domain is KAGVTQTPRYLIKTRGQQVTLSCSPISGHRSVSWYQQTPGQGLQFLFEYFSETQRNKGNFPGRFSGRQFSNSRSEMNVSTLELGDSALYLCASSWTGVDAEQFFGPGTRLTVL.

The V call is TRBV12-1, the J call TRBJ2-7; the table gives TRBD2 as D, unverified against the DNA. TRBV12-1 is termed a pseudogene. The CDR3 covers 17 residues. CDR3 sequence reads: CASSLGLAGDPTYEQYF. The DNA for the CDR3 is TGTGCCAGCAGCCTGGGACTAGCGGGAGATCCCACCTACGAGCAGTACTTC.

The rearrangement uses TRBV28 and TRBJ1-2; 10 positions agree with TRBD1. This CDR3 has 15 amino acids. J was trimmed by 6 bases and V by 5 bases; bases with no gene match: 9. Germline lookup yields CDR1 MDHEN and CDR2 SYDVKM. The CDR3 DNA reads TGTGCCAGCAGTCTCCTACCGGGACAGGGGCATGGCTACACCTTC. As protein: CASSLLPGQGHGYTF.

Only a few counts were recorded for this clone. The J gene is TRBJ1-1, the V gene TRBV7-9; 8 nucleotides match TRBD1. The CDR3 loop spans 17 amino acids. V was pared by 4 bases and J by 3 bases, with 13 bases of the junction left unmatched. The germline V gene has CDR1 SEHNR and CDR2 FQNEAQ (reference sequence). CDR3 region: CASSSPPRGRGYTEAFF. The CDR3 DNA reads as TGTGCCAGCAGCTCGCCTCCCAGGGGGCGCGGGTACACTGAAGCTTTCTTT.

The rearrangement uses TRBV19 and TRBJ2-6; no clear D gene. Deletions cut 1 base from V and 0 bases from J, with 10 bases between. From germline, CDR1 is LNHDA and CDR2 SQIVND (reference sequence). The CDR3 consists of 17 residues. The CDR3 loop reads CASSIGDPGSGANVLTF. The DNA for the CDR3 is TGTGCCAGTAGTATAGGTGACCCAGGCTCTGGGGCCAACGTCCTGACTTTC. Full variable domain (outside the CDR3, taken from reference TRBV19 and TRBJ2-6): DGGITQSPKYLFRKEGQNVTLSCEQNLNHDAMYWYRQDPGQGLRLIYYSQIVNDFQKGDIAEGYSVSREKKESFPLTVTSAQKNPTAFYLCASSIGDPGSGANVLTFGAGSRLTVL.

This clone occurred once. This chain uses TRBV28 with TRBJ2-7; D perhaps matches TRBD2 (6 bases). CDR3 length equals 15 residues. The germline gives CDR1 MDHEN, CDR2 SYDVKM. The V and J ends lost 6 bases and 0 bases respectively, with 15 bases between them. The CDR3 here is CASRLPGVSSYEQYF. The CDR3 DNA reads TGTGCCAGCAGACTCCCGGGGGTTAGCTCCTACGAGCAGTACTTC.

This clone was observed once. The CDR3 here is CASSVTGDTQYF. DNA of the CDR3: TGTGCCAGTAGTGTGACAGGGGATACGCAGTATTTT. This chain links TRBV19 with TRBJ2-3; 7 bases are shared with TRBD1. V shed 5 bases, J shed 6 bases, and the junction held 2 bases outside the gene matches. The CDR3 length is 12 residues. Germline lookup yields CDR1 LNHDA and CDR2 SQIVND (reference sequence).

The chain links TRBV5-1 to TRBJ2-7, with D unclear. CDR3 size: 14 residues. V lost 2 bases, J lost 2 bases, and 11 bases lay in between. The V gene's germline CDR1 is SGHRS and CDR2 YFSETQ. The CDR3 here is CASSFGSTTYEQYF. Written as DNA, the CDR3 is TGCGCCAGCAGCTTCGGGTCAACCACCTACGAGCAGTACTTC.

Only one count was recorded for this clone. The DNA for the CDR3 is TGTGCCAGCAATCCGGGACAGAGGGTCGGGCCCCAGCATTTT. Its translation: CASNPGQRVGPQHF. The V gene is TRBV7-8, the J gene TRBJ1-5; 7 bases map to TRBD1. Unmatched junction bases numbered 12, after V lost 7 bases and J lost 9 bases. Germline V lookup: CDR1 SGHVS, CDR2 FQNEAQ. The CDR3 is 14 residues long.

The table lists this clone with a count of one. This rearrangement joins TRBV30 to TRBJ1-2, with no clear D. Germline V gene lookup returns CDR1 GTSNPN and CDR2 SVGIG (reference sequence). The CDR3 sequence is 13 residues long. Trimming cost V 2 bases and J 4 bases, with 11 bases left between them. The CDR3 is CAWSIPLLYGYTF. DNA for the CDR3: TGTGCCTGGAGTATACCGTTACTCTATGGCTACACCTTC.

CDR3 in DNA: TGTGCCAGCAGCTTGGCGGTCGGTATCCAGGGACCCCTCCACTTT. Encoded protein: CASSLAVGIQGPLHF. This chain joins TRBV5-8 and TRBJ1-6; D may be TRBD1 (5 bases). The CDR3 has 15 amino acids. V lost 0 bases, J lost 12 bases, and 16 bases lay in between. The germline V gene has CDR1 SGHTS and CDR2 YDEGEE.

This clone was detected once. CDR3 in DNA: TGCGCCAGCAGCCAAGATCAGGGGGCCAAAAACATTCAGTACTTC. Translation: CASSQDQGAKNIQYF. J is TRBJ2-4 and V is TRBV4-1, with D possibly TRBD1 on 6 matching bases. The CDR3 extends over 15 amino acids. The germline V gene encodes CDR1 MGHRA and CDR2 YSYEKL. V gave up 0 bases and J gave up 1 base, with 7 bases separating them.

The gene calls are TRBV6-4 and TRBJ1-1; weak D call: TRBD1 (6 bases). Germline values: CDR1 MRHNA, CDR2 SNTAGT. The CDR3 sequence is 14 residues long. Trimming removed 5 bases at V and 4 bases at J, with 14 bases between. The CDR3 nucleotides are TGTGCCAGCAGTTTACACCCGGGGGCCACTGAAGCTTTCTTT. Residues: CASSLHPGATEAFF.

The chain combines TRBV5-6 with TRBJ1-6, with D unresolved. There are 17 residues in the CDR3. Germline lookup yields CDR1 SGHDT and CDR2 YYEEEE. Trimming removed 4 bases from V and 3 bases from J, with 17 bases in between. The CDR3 DNA follows: TGTGCCAGCAGCCACAGCGAAGCTCGTTTCTATAATTCACCCCTCCACTTT. Translation: CASSHSEARFYNSPLHF. The full variable domain, completed using reference TRBV5-6 and TRBJ1-6, is DAGVTQSPTHLIKTRGQQVTLRCSPKSGHDTVSWYQQALGQGPQFIFQYYEEEERQRGNFPDRFSGHQFPNYSSELNVNALLLGDSALYLCASSHSEARFYNSPLHFGNGTRLTVT.

This sequence joins TRBV28 and TRBJ1-1; D ambiguous. Trimming left V 4 bases short and J 8 bases short, with 8 bases between. Germline V gene sequence: CDR1 MDHEN, CDR2 SYDVKM. The CDR3 is 11 residues long. CDR3: CASSSGGEAFF. In DNA form, the CDR3 reads TGTGCCAGCAGTTCGGGCGGGGAAGCTTTCTTT.

DNA of the CDR3: TGTGCCACCATAACGCCCGTACAGATTAACTATGGCTACACCTTC. The encoded protein is CATITPVQINYGYTF. The chain is built from TRBV28 and TRBJ1-2; unclear D gene. Germline V lookup: CDR1 MDHEN, CDR2 SYDVKM. The CDR3 has 15 amino acids. V dropped 10 bases and J dropped 1 base, with 19 bases sitting between them.